Listed below are T cell receptor beta chains from one sample, sequenced in a study of siplizumab effects on memory and regulatory T cells. Assay: immunoSEQ multiplex PCR; the TCRdb copy retains only in-frame clones and omits some. This sample carries about 50,000 clones, about 93% of them seen once, and the ten largest clones take 15% to 20%. What was sequenced was CD8+ T cells sorted from blood. The receptors stem from a human donor in good health. The CDR3 runs from the conserved cysteine through the conserved F or W. A D gene is named only where the DNA matches it firmly. Clone size is stated in some rows and not others, as once, few, many or a class when expanded.

>-|TRBD1|TRBJ2-3|TRBV7-3
TGTGCCAGCAGCTCGGGGACAGGGGGCAGCACAGATACGCAGTATTTT
CASSSGTGGSTDTQYF
>-|TRBD1|TRBJ1-4|TRBV4-2
TGTGCCAGCAGCCAATTTCCCCGGGACAGCAATGAAAAACTGTTTTTT
CASSQFPRDSNEKLFF
>-|-|TRBJ1-1|TRBV11-1
TGTGCCAGCAGCTTAGCGAGCGGTTCCTCTTGGGGAGCTTTCTTT
CASSLASGSSWGAFF
>-|-|TRBJ2-1|TRBV7-3
TGTGCCAGCAGCTTAACTAGGACGTACGAAAACTACAATGAGCAGTTCTTC
CASSLTRTYENYNEQFF
>-|-|TRBJ2-2|TRBV14
TGTGCCAGCAGCCTCTGGGGTCCAGAGAACACCGGGGAGCTGTTTTTT
CASSLWGPENTGELFF
>-|TRBD1|TRBJ2-1|TRBV15
TGTGCCACCAGCGCCATACAGGGGGTCGACAATGAGCAGTTCTTC
CATSAIQGVDNEQFF
>-|-|TRBJ2-1|TRBV11-2
TGTGCCAGCAGGTCCGACAGTTACAATGAGCAGTTCTTC
CASRSDSYNEQFF
>-|-|TRBJ2-7|TRBV27
TGTGCCAGCAGTTTAAACCCGGGCCCCCTGGGGCAGTACTTC
CASSLNPGPLGQYF
>once|-|TRBJ1-5|TRBV28
TGTGCCAGCAGTAGCCGGCGGGAACCCCAGCATTTT
CASSSRREPQHF
>-|TRBD1|TRBJ2-7|TRBV5-6
TGTGCCAGCAGCCTCGGGACAGGGGGGTCCTACGAGCAGTACTTC
CASSLGTGGSYEQYF
>-|-|TRBJ2-1|TRBV19
TGTGCCAGTAGTATGGGAATTGGGGGCGGGAACAATGAGCAGTTCTTC
CASSMGIGGGNNEQFF
>-|TRBD1|TRBJ1-3|TRBV4-1
TGCGCCAGCAGCCCGGGACAGTGGACCTCTGGAAACACCATATATTTT
CASSPGQWTSGNTIYF
>-|-|TRBJ2-4|TRBV19
TGTGCCAGTAGTATGGGGGACGGAAACATTCAGTACTTC
CASSMGDGNIQYF
>-|-|TRBJ1-3|TRBV9
TGTGCCAGCGCAGCAGGAAACACCATATATTTT
CASAAGNTIYF
>-|-|TRBJ2-6|TRBV19
TGTGCCAGTAGGTCGTCCCCCTCTGGGGCCAACGTCCTGACTTTC
CASRSSPSGANVLTF
>-|-|TRBJ2-4|TRBV7-9
TGTGCCAGCAGCATAGCGGACATTCAGTACTTC
CASSIADIQYF
>-|-|TRBJ2-3|TRBV28
TGTGCCAGCAGTTCTCCCTTTTGGGGCCCCGACGGGGACACAGATACGCAGTATTTT
CASSSPFWGPDGDTDTQYF
>-|TRBD2|TRBJ2-1|TRBV10-3
TGTGCCATCAGTGTCGGGCTAGCGGACAATGAGCAGTTCTTC
CAISVGLADNEQFF
>few|TRBD2|TRBJ2-1|TRBV10-3
TGTGCCATCAGGGATACTAGCGGGCGCAGCTCCTACAATGAGCAGTTCTTC
CAIRDTSGRSSYNEQFF
>-|-|TRBJ2-7|TRBV6-1
TGTGCCAGCAGTGAAACGACGATCTACGAGCAGTACTTC
CASSETTIYEQYF
>-|-|TRBJ2-1|TRBV5-6
TGTGCCAGCAGCAAAGCTGGGGCCGACAATGAGCAGTTCTTC
CASSKAGADNEQFF
>once|-|TRBJ1-2|TRBV6-5
TGTGCCAGCAGTCCTAATTCCGACTATGGCTACACCTTC
CASSPNSDYGYTF
>few|-|TRBJ2-2|TRBV7-3
TGTGCCAGCAGCCCGGTCGGGCCTGGGGAGCTGTTTTTT
CASSPVGPGELFF
>medium-sized|-|TRBJ2-7|TRBV28
TGTGCCAGCAGTTTACTACGAGGGTTCTACGAGCAGTACTTC
CASSLLRGFYEQYF
>-|-|TRBJ2-7|TRBV7-8
TGTGCCAGCAGCTTAGCGCGGTCGGCAGGCTCCGAGCAGTACTTC
CASSLARSAGSEQYF
>once|TRBD2|TRBJ2-7|TRBV19
TGTGCCAGTAGACTTGAGGGAGCGGGGGAGCAGTACTTC
CASRLEGAGEQYF
>-|TRBD2|TRBJ2-2|TRBV7-9
TGTGCCAGCAGCTCCGCAGGTGGCGGGAGTTACGCCGGGGAGCTGTTTTTT
CASSSAGGGSYAGELFF
>-|-|TRBJ2-7|TRBV7-9
TGTGCCAGCAGCTCGGACTACGAGCAGTACTTC
CASSSDYEQYF
>-|-|TRBJ1-1|TRBV28
TGTGCCAGCAGTTTAGCAGACACTGAAGCTTTCTTT
CASSLADTEAFF